These 21 T cell receptor beta chains share one sample of origin, sequenced in a study of shared clonotypes between healthy human individuals. TCRdb keeps only in-frame clones here, not all; method: immunoSEQ multiplex PCR. The table shows about 510,000 clones, with 79% occurring only once. Sample: PBMCs. The receptors were gathered from a woman between 40 and 50 years old in good health. Some clones in this sample may be carry-over from other donors' samples.

The J gene is TRBJ1-5, the V gene TRBV29-1, with 9 bases matching TRBD1. V was pared by 4 bases and J by 7 bases, with 5 bases of the junction left unmatched. Germline loops: CDR1 SQVTM, CDR2 ANQGSEA. The CDR3 runs 13 residues. The CDR3 DNA reads as TGCAGCGTTGTTGTGGACAGGGGCCAGCCCCAGCATTTT. Its protein product is CSVVVDRGQPQHF.

On this clone itself: Other nucleotide sequences from this sample produce the same CDR3. This chain uses TRBV6-1 with TRBJ2-5, with D possibly matching TRBD2 (6 bases). The CDR3 contains 14 residues. Deletions cut 0 bases from V and 4 bases from J, with 9 bases between. From germline, CDR1 is MNHNS and CDR2 SASEGT. This CDR3 is CASSEAVGGETQYF. CDR3 nucleotide sequence: TGTGCCAGCAGTGAAGCGGTGGGGGGAGAGACCCAGTACTTC.

The V call is TRBV6-4, the J call TRBJ1-5, with D tentatively TRBD1 (5 bases). The CDR3 is made up of 13 amino acids. Germline V gives CDR1 MRHNA, CDR2 SNTAGT. The V gene lost 5 bases and the J gene lost 7 bases, with 12 bases spanning the gap. CDR3 bases: TGTGCCAGCAGTACTCAGGGTGGCCAGCCCCAGCATTTT. It codes for CASSTQGGQPQHF.

The chain employs TRBV7-2 and TRBJ2-7; 8 bases line up with TRBD1. The CDR3 totals 12 residues. Germline-derived CDR1 and CDR2 are SGHTA and FQGNSA. Unmatched junction bases numbered 4, after V lost 6 bases and J lost 6 bases. This CDR3 reads CASRVGQAEQYF. Written as DNA, the CDR3 is TGTGCCAGCAGGGTGGGACAGGCCGAGCAGTACTTC.

The chain links TRBV18 to TRBJ2-5; maybe TRBD2 (6 bases). V dropped 6 bases and J dropped 2 bases, with 10 bases sitting between them. CDR1 is KGHSH and CDR2 is LQKENI in the germline V gene. This CDR3 region has 13 residues. The CDR3 here is CASSTSLQETQYF. The CDR3 DNA sequence: TGTGCCAGCTCCACTAGCTTACAAGAGACCCAGTACTTC.

CDR3 DNA sequence: TGTGCCAGCAGCTTAGTTAGGCTAGCGGATACCTACAATGAGCAGTTCTTC. This sequence encodes CASSLVRLADTYNEQFF. The chain carries TRBV11-2 and TRBJ2-1, with 7 bases fitting TRBD2. The CDR3 has 17 amino acids. The V and J ends lost 1 base and 2 bases, in that order; junction bases with no gene match: 8. In germline, CDR1 is SGHAT, CDR2 FQNNGV.

The rearrangement links TRBV2 to TRBJ2-5; 8 bases line up with TRBD1. V lost 7 bases, J lost 4 bases, and 8 bases stayed unmatched. Germline lookup yields CDR1 SNHLY and CDR2 FYNNEI. CDR3 length equals 14 residues. In nucleotides, the CDR3 is TGTGCCAGCAACAAAGGACAGGGTCGAGAGACCCAGTACTTC. Translating it yields CASNKGQGRETQYF.

The chain employs TRBV7-9 and TRBJ1-2; D is unclear. This CDR3 region has 15 residues. Germline values: CDR1 SEHNR, CDR2 FQNEAQ (reference sequence). The ends were cut back, 0 bases at V and 4 bases at J, with 12 bases in the middle. The CDR3 nucleotides read TGTGCCAGCAGCTTAGCTGCGCAGACCTTCTATGGCTACACCTTC. It translates to CASSLAAQTFYGYTF. Variable domain in full (rest from reference TRBV7-9 and TRBJ1-2): DTGVSQNPRHKITKRGQNVTFRCDPISEHNRLYWYRQTLGQGPEFLTYFQNEAQLEKSRLLSDRFSAERPKGSFSTLEIQRTEQGDSAMYLCASSLAAQTFYGYTFGSGTRLTVV.

The rearrangement joins TRBV4-1 to TRBJ2-2; D ambiguous. The CDR3 loop spans 17 amino acids. Between the trimmed V and J ends, which lost 2 bases and 6 bases, there was a span of 19 bases. Per the germline V gene, CDR1 is MGHRA and CDR2 is YSYEKL. The CDR3 here is CASSQRARSAGPGELFF. The CDR3 bases are TGCGCCAGCAGCCAAAGGGCCAGGTCGGCCGGACCCGGGGAGCTGTTTTTT.

This chain uses TRBV2 with TRBJ2-7; 12 bases align to TRBD2. The CDR3 contains 15 residues. Per germline, CDR1 SNHLY and CDR2 FYNNEI. With 7 bases clipped from V and 5 bases from J, the junction kept 9 bases outside the gene matches. The CDR3 spells CASIRLAGGVDEQYF. As DNA, the CDR3 is TGTGCCAGCATACGGCTAGCGGGAGGGGTCGACGAGCAGTACTTC.

The count of this clone is one. This CDR3 is CASSLATGPYSNQPQHF. CDR3 sequence (DNA): TGTGCCAGCAGCCTGGCGACAGGGCCCTATAGCAATCAGCCCCAGCATTTT. The chain uses TRBV5-8 and TRBJ1-5, with TRBD1 matching over 7 bases. Germline values: CDR1 SGHTS, CDR2 YDEGEE. The ends lost 4 bases at V and 0 bases at J; junction bases unmatched: 10. CDR3 length: 17 residues.

This clone was seen a few times. The chain couples TRBV11-3 to TRBJ2-7; 7 nucleotides align to TRBD1. Germline V gene data show CDR1 as SGHNT and CDR2 as YENEEA. The CDR3 is 13 amino acids. With 5 bases clipped from V and 1 base from J, the junction kept 2 bases outside the gene matches. CDR3 DNA sequence: TGTGCCAGCAGCCCACAGGGGTCCTACGAGCAGTACTTC. As protein: CASSPQGSYEQYF.

This clone was recorded a few times. The chain couples TRBV28 to TRBJ2-1; D may correspond to TRBD1 or TRBD2 (6 bases each). The CDR3 has 14 amino acids. CDR1 MDHEN and CDR2 SYDVKM come from the germline V gene. V lost 8 bases to trimming and J lost 4 bases, with 15 bases between them. The CDR3 DNA follows: TGTGCCAGCGGGACTGACAGGCGGTACAATGAGCAGTTCTTC. Its protein product is CASGTDRRYNEQFF.

This clone was seen repeatedly, ten times or more. The sample has other DNA sequences that encode this CDR3 too. The chain combines TRBV28 with TRBJ1-1; the match to TRBD1 covers 7 bases. Germline CDR1 is MDHEN and CDR2 is SYDVKM. J was trimmed by 7 bases and V by 5 bases; bases with no gene match: 7. This CDR3 contains 13 residues. The DNA for the CDR3 is TGTGCCAGCAGTCTCATTAACAGGGGTGAAGCTTTCTTT. Amino acid sequence: CASSLINRGEAFF.

J is TRBJ2-7 and V is TRBV2; perhaps TRBD1 as D (5 bases). Germline lookup yields CDR1 SNHLY and CDR2 FYNNEI. V shed 3 bases and J shed 0 bases, with 9 bases lying between them. The CDR3 has 14 amino acids. The CDR3 here is CASSDQGSSYEQYF. The CDR3 region has the DNA TGTGCCAGCAGTGATCAGGGTAGCTCCTACGAGCAGTACTTC. Variable domain in full (rest from reference TRBV2 and TRBJ2-7): EPEVTQTPSHQVTQMGQEVILRCVPISNHLYFYWYRQILGQKVEFLVSFYNNEISEKSEIFDDQFSVERPDGSNFTLKIRSTKLEDSAMYFCASSDQGSSYEQYFGPGTRLTVT.

The rearrangement uses TRBV18 and TRBJ1-5; the match to TRBD1 covers 7 bases. With V trimmed by 1 base and J by 2 bases, 5 bases remained unmatched. CDR3 length: 16 residues. Germline CDR1 is KGHSH and CDR2 is LQKENI. The CDR3 loop reads CASSPLGQGGNQPQHF. The CDR3 DNA follows: TGTGCCAGCTCACCACTGGGTCAGGGGGGCAATCAGCCCCAGCATTTT.

This clone came up once. The chain carries TRBV4-3 and TRBJ2-3; unclear D gene. The CDR3 has 15 residues. Germline-derived CDR1 and CDR2 are LGHNA and YSLEER. V was pared by 0 bases and J by 6 bases, with 13 bases between. CDR3 sequence: CASSQDVGSLDTQYF. In nucleotides, the CDR3 is TGCGCCAGCAGCCAAGATGTGGGGTCCCTGGATACGCAGTATTTT.

This rearrangement joins TRBV28 to TRBJ1-5, with D maybe TRBD1 (5 bases). V lost 5 bases and J lost 6, with 14 bases in between. This CDR3 has 14 amino acids. Per the germline V gene, CDR1 is MDHEN and CDR2 is SYDVKM. CDR3 in DNA: TGTGCCAGCAGTCTTCAGGGATTAACTCAGCCCCAGCATTTT. Translating gives CASSLQGLTQPQHF.

V gene TRBV28 combines with J gene TRBJ2-5; D is uncertain. From germline, CDR1 is MDHEN and CDR2 SYDVKM. The CDR3 runs to 13 residues. The V end was cut by 6 bases, the J end by 1 base, with 9 bases between. This CDR3 reads CASSFGGQETQYF. CDR3 bases: TGTGCCAGCAGCTTTGGCGGCCAAGAGACCCAGTACTTC.

In DNA, the CDR3 is TGCGCCAGCAGCTTGGGAGTTACTAACTATGGCTACACCTTC. Translated, it gives CASSLGVTNYGYTF. V and J are TRBV5-1 and TRBJ1-2; D unresolved. Per the germline V gene, CDR1 is SGHRS and CDR2 is YFSETQ. The CDR3 has 14 residues. V lost 0 bases, J lost 0 bases, and 6 bases lay in between.

The rearrangement uses TRBV28 and TRBJ1-4; D uncertain. Germline V gene lookup returns CDR1 MDHEN and CDR2 SYDVKM. The V end was cut by 5 bases, the J end by 6 bases, with 13 bases between. CDR3 size: 14 residues. The CDR3 is CASSPQALYEKLFF. The CDR3 DNA sequence: TGTGCCAGCAGTCCCCAGGCCTTATATGAAAAACTGTTTTTT.